Reported below is one T cell receptor beta chain. The target antigen is unknown. The entry originates in a study of radiation and T cells in renal cell carcinoma. Study findings and constraints: Top 100 clonotypes averaged about 54% in irradiated versus about 43% in nephrectomy-only tumors. Irradiated tumors held more dominant CDR3 motifs than control tumors.

Sequenced by immunoSEQ multiplex PCR; TCRdb stores in-frame clones only, minus some. The data contain over 15,000 clones, under 55% of them singletons. Treatment described: 15 Gy SBRT to primary tumor, nephrectomy 4 weeks later. Nephrectomy followed 15 Gy stereotactic body radiation by 4 weeks. Specimen: tumor tissue, collected from a patient whose treatment included radiotherapy and nephrectomy. This TCR was sampled from a man between 45 and 60 years old with renal cell carcinoma.

The CDR3 bases are TGTGCCAGCAGTGAAGCGGGGGGGACTTCTGGAAACACCATATATTTT. Translation gives CASSEAGGTSGNTIYF. The chain employs TRBV2 and TRBJ1-3, with D possibly matching TRBD1 (5 bases). V was shortened by 0 bases and J by 1 base, with 10 bases between the two germline ends. The V gene's germline CDR1 is SNHLY and CDR2 FYNNEI. This CDR3 comprises 16 residues.